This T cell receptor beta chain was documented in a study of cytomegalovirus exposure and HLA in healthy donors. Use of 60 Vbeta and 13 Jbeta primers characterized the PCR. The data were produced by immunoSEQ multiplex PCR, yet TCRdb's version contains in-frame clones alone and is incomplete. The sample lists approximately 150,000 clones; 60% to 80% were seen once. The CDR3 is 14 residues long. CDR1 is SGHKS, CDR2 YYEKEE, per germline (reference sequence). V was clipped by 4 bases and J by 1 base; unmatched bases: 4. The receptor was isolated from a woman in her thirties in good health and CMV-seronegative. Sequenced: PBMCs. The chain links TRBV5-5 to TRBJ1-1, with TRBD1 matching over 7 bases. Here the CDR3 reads CASSITGENTEAFF. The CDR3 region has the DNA TGTGCCAGCAGCATAACAGGGGAGAACACTGAAGCTTTCTTT.